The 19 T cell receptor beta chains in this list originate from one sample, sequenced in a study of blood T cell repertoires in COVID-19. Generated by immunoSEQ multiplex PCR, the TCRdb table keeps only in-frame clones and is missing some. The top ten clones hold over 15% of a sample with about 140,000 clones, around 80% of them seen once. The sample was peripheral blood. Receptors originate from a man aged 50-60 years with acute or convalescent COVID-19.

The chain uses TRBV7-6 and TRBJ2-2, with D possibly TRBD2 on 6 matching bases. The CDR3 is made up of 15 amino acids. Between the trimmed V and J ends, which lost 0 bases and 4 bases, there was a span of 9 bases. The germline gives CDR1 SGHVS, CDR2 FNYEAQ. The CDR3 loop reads CASSLAGGLTGELFF. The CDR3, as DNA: TGTGCCAGCAGCTTAGCGGGGGGACTCACCGGGGAGCTGTTTTTT.

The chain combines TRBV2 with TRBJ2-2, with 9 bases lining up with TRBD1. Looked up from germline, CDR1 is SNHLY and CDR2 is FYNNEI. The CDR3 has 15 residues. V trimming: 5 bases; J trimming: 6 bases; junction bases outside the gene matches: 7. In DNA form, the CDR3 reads TGTGCCAGCAGTTTCGGGACAGGGTTTGCCGGGGAGCTGTTTTTT. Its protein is CASSFGTGFAGELFF.

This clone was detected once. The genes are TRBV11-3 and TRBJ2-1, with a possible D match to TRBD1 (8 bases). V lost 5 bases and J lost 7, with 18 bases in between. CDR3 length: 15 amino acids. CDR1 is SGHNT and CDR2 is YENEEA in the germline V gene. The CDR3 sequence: CASSGRGQVSNEQFF. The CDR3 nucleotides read TGTGCCAGCAGCGGGAGGGGACAGGTTTCGAATGAGCAGTTCTTC.

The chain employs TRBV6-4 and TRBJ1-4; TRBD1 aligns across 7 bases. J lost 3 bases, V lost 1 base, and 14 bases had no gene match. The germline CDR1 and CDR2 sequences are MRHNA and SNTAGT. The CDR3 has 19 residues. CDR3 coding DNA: TGTGCCAGCAGTGACTTAAACGATGACAGGGTTAGTGCTAATGAAAAACTGTTTTTT. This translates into CASSDLNDDRVSANEKLFF.

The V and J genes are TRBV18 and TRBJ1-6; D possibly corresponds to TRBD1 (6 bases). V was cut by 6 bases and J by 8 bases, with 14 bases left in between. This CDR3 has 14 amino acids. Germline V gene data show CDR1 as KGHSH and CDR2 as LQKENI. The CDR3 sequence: CASSLNRVDSPLHF. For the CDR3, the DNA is TGTGCCAGCTCTTTGAACAGGGTCGATTCACCCCTCCACTTT. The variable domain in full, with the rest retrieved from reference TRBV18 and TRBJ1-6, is NAGVMQNPRHLVRRRGQEARLRCSPMKGHSHVYWYRQLPEEGLKFMVYLQKENIIDESGMPKERFSAEFPKEGPSILRIQQVVRGDSAAYFCASSLNRVDSPLHFGNGTRLTVT.

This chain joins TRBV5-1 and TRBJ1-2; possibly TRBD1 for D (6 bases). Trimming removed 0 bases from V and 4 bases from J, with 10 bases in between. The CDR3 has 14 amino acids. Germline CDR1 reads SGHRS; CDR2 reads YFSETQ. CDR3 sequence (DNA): TGCGCCAGCAGCTTGGAGGGGACAATCTATGGCTACACCTTC. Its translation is CASSLEGTIYGYTF.

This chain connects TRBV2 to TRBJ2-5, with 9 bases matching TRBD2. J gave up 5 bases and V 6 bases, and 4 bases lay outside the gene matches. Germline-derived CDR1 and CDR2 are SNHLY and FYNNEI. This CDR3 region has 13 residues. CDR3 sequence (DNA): TGTGCCAGCAGCACAAGCGGGGGGGAGACCCAGTACTTC. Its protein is CASSTSGGETQYF.

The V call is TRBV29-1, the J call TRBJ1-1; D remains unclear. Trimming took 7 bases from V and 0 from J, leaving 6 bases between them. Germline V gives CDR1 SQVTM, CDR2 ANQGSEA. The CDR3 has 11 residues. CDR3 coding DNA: TGCAGCGGTCTCGTGAACACTGAAGCTTTCTTT. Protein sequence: CSGLVNTEAFF.

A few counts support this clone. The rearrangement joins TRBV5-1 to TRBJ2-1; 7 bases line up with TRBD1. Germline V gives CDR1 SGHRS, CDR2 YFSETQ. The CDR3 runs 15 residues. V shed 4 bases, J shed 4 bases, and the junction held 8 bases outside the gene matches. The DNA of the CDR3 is TGCGCCAGCAGCGCGGAAGGGACAGAGTACAATGAGCAGTTCTTC. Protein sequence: CASSAEGTEYNEQFF.

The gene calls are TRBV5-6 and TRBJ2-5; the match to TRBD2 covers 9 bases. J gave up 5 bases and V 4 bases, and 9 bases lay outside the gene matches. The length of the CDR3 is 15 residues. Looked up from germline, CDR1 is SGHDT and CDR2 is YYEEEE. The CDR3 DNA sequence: TGTGCCAGCAGCCACCGGATAGCGGGGGAGGAGACCCAGTACTTC. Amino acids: CASSHRIAGEETQYF.

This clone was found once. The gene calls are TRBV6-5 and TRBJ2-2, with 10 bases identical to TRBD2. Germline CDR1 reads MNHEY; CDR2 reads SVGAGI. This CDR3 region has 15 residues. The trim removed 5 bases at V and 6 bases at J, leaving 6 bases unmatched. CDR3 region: CASSRGLAGAGELFF. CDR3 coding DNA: TGTGCCAGCAGTCGCGGTCTAGCGGGGGCCGGGGAGCTGTTTTTT.

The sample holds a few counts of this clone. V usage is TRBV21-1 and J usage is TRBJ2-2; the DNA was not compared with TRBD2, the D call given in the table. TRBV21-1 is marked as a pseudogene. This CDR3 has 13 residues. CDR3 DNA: TGTGCCAGCAGCAATTCTTGCACCGGGGAGCTGTTTTTT. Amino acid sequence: CASSNSCTGELFF.

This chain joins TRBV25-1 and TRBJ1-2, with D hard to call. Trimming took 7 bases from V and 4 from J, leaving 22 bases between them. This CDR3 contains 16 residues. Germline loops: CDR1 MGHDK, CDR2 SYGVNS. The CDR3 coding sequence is TGTGCCAGCACCAGAAACCTAGGTCCGGGAGGCTATGGCTACACCTTC. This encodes CASTRNLGPGGYGYTF.

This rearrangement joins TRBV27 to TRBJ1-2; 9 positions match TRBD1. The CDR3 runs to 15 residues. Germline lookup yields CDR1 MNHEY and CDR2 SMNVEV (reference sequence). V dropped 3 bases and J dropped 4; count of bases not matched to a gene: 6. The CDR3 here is CASSFGQGMTYGYTF. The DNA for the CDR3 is TGTGCCAGCAGTTTTGGACAGGGGATGACCTATGGCTACACCTTC.

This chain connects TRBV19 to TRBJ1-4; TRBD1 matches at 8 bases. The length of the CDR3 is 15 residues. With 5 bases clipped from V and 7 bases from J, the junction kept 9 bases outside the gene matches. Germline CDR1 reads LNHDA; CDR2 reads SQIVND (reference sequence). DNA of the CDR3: TGTGCCAGTAGTCCGCCCAGGGGGCTCGGTGAAAAACTGTTTTTT. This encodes CASSPPRGLGEKLFF.

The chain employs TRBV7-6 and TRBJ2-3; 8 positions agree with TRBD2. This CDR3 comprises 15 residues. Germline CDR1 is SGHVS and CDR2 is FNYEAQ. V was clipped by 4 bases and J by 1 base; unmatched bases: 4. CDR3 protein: CASSWQAGGTDTQYF. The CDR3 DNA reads TGTGCCAGCAGCTGGCAAGCGGGGGGCACAGATACGCAGTATTTT.

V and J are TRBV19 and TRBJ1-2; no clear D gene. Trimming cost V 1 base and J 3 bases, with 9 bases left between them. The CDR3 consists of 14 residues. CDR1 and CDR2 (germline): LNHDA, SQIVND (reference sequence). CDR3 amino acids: CASSIAGTYYGYTF. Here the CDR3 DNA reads TGTGCCAGTAGTATAGCGGGAACTTACTATGGCTACACCTTC.

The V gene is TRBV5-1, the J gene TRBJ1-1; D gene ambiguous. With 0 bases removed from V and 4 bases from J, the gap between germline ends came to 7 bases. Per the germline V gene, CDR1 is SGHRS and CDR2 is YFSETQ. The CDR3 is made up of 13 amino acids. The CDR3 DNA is TGCGCCAGCAGCTTGGATTCCCTCACTGAAGCTTTCTTT. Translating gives CASSLDSLTEAFF.

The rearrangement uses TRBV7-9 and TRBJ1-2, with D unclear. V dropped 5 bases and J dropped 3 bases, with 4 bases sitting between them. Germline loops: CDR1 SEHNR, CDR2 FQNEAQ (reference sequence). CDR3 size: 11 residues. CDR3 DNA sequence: TGTGCCAGCAGCCCCGACTATGGCTACACCTTC. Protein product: CASSPDYGYTF.